This TCR beta chain was documented in a study of T cells in Graves' hyperthyroidism and ophthalmopathy. Amplification yielded TCR beta CDR3 regions, with RNA transcripts as the source. HTBI primers were employed in a first-round RT-PCR of the TCR CDR3. TCRdb redid the calling of the multiplex PCR reads with MiXCR, one entry per CDR3 protein. The table includes roughly 700,000 distinct CDR3 sequences, approximately 15% detected once. This clonotype was observed a handful of times. The target antigen is unknown. V lost 5 bases, J lost 5 bases, and 9 bases stayed unmatched. Per germline, CDR1 DFQATT and CDR2 SNEGSKA (reference sequence). The CDR3 consists of 15 residues. Newly diagnosed patients aged 18 to 65 had hyperthyroidism of under 2 months' duration. Diagnosing involved the use of clinical symptoms, serum thyroxine and TRAb, thyroid ultrasound and orbital computed tomography. General observations from the study: Most expanded thyroid clonotypes above 0.001 also appeared in blood. The model anticipated ophthalmopathy a median about six months pre-onset.

This TCR was recovered from a middle-aged man with Graves' hyperthyroidism. J is TRBJ2-1 and V is TRBV20-1; 10 positions agree with TRBD2. Sequencing was done on a sample of blood. The CDR3 loop reads CSAAERTSGHNEQFF. The CDR3 DNA is TGCAGTGCTGCCGAGAGGACTAGCGGCCACAATGAGCAGTTCTTC.